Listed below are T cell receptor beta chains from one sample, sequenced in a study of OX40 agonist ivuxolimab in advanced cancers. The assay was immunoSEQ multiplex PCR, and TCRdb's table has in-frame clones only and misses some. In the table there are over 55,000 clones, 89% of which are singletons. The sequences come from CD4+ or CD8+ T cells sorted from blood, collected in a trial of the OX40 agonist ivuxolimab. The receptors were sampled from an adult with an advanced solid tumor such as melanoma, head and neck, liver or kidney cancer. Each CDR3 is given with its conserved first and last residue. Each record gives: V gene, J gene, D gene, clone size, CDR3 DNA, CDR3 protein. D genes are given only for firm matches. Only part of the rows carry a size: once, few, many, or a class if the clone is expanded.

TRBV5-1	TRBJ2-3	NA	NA	TGCGCCAGCAGCTTGGGGGACGGCACAGATACGCAGTATTTT	CASSLGDGTDTQYF
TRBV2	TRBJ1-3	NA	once	TGTGCCAGCAGAGCCACAGCGCTCTCTGGAAACACCATATATTTT	CASRATALSGNTIYF
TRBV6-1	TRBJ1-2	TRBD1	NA	TGTGCCAGCAGTGAAGCCGCGGGACAGGGCATTTCTGGCTACACCTTC	CASSEAAGQGISGYTF
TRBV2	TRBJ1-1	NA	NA	TGTGCCAGCATCTTAGGACACATAAACACTGAAGCCTTCTTT	CASILGHINTEAFF
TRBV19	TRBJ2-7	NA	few	TGTGCCAGCGGTTCGGGATACGAGCAGTACTTC	CASGSGYEQYF
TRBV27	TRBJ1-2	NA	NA	TGTGCCAGCAGTTTATCGGGAGTAGGGCAGGGCTATGGCTACACCTTC	CASSLSGVGQGYGYTF
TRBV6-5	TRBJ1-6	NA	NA	TGTGCCAGCAGCCCGACATTAAGGAGTTCACCCCTCCACTTT	CASSPTLRSSPLHF
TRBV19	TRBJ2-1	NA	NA	TGTGCCAAACCCTGGAGGGGCCAGGCGCAGTTCTTC	CAKPWRGQAQFF
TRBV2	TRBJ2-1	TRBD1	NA	TGTGCCAGCAGCGCCGGACAGGGACAGGGAGAGCAGTTCTTC	CASSAGQGQGEQFF
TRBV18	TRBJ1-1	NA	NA	TGTGCCAGCTCACCACGGAACAGGGAGAGCACTGAAGCTTTCTTT	CASSPRNRESTEAFF
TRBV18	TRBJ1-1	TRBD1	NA	TGTGCCAGCTCACCCCAGACGGAGGGGGCAGGTGAAGCTTTCTTT	CASSPQTEGAGEAFF
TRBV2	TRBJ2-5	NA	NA	TGTGCCAGCAGTGAAGCGAGGAAAAACACCCCGTACCAAGAGACCCAGTACTTC	CASSEARKNTPYQETQYF
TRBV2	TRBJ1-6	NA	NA	TGTGCCAGCACAGGGCAGGGGACCCATTCACCCCTCCACTTT	CASTGQGTHSPLHF
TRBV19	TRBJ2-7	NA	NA	TGTGCCAGTAGTATAGGAAGAGGACGGGACTCCTACGAGCAGTACTTC	CASSIGRGRDSYEQYF
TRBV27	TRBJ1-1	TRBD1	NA	TGTGCCACCTGGCCAGGGGGCGCGACGTTAGACACTGAAGCTTTCTTT	CATWPGGATLDTEAFF